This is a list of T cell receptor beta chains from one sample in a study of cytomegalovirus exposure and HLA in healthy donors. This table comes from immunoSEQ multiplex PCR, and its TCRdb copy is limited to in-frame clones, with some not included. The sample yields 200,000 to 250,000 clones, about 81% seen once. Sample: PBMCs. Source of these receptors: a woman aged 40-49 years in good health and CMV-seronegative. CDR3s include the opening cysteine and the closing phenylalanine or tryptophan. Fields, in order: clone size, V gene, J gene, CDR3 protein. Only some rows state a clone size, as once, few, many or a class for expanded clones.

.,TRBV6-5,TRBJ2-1,CASRKPGLAGVEQFF
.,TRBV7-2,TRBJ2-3,CASSLDASGRDTDTQYF
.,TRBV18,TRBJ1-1,CASSPLGTGDTEAFF
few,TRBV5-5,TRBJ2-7,CASSLGQGRSYEQYF
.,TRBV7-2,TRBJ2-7,CASSFSISAGSYEQYF
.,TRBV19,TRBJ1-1,CASTHSSVNTEAFF
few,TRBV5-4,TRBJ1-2,CASSLPGDYGYTF
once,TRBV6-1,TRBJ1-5,CASSEHRDTYSNQPQHF
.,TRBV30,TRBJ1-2,CAWNWGLDGYTF
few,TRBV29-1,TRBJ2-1,CSVQGLAGRSNEQFF
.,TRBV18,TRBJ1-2,CASSPGTGGYGYTF
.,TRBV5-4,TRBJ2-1,CASSSLAGAWNEQFF
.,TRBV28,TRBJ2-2,CASHTHIRAGELFF
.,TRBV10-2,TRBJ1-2,CASSESRDYGYTF
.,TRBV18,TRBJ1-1,CASAQLANTEAFF
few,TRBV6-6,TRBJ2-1,CASSLGQGAGNEQFF
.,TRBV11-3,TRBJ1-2,CASSWATGGVDYGYTF
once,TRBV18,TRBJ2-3,CASSSGADTQYF
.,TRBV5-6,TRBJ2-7,CASVSASGEQYF
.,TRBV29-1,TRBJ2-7,CSASGQGAWEQYF
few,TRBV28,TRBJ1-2,CASSPWDRDSYGYTF
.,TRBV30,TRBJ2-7,CAWRGTGVYEQYF
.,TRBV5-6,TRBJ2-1,CASSGRTSGTNNEQFF
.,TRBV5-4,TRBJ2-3,CASSLVGTSGRETQYF
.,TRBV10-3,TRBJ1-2,CAISESGGDYGYTF
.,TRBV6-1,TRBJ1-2,CASRPDRTDGYTF
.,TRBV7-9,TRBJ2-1,CASHRTSGRFDEQFF
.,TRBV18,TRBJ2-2,CASSTSTGELFF
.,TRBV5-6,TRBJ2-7,CASSPDRTEYEQYF
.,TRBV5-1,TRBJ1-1,CASSLAVAGGNTEAFF
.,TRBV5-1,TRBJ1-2,CASSLAGEDYGYTF
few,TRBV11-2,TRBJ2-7,CASSLTDSSGGVYEQYF
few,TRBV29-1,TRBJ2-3,CSVARQGADTQYF
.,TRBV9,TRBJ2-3,CASSVGETRDTQYF
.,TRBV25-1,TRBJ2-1,CASKKGQGPYNEQFF
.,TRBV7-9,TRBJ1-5,CASSLGQGNPNQPQHF
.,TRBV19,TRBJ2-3,CASGRGTGTLTDTQYF
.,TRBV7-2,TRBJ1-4,CASSLVVRQNEKLFF
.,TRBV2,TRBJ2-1,CASSVDLGTSDKSSYNEQFF
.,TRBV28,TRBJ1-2,CASSTGLYGYTF
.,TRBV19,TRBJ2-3,CASSTRGQRADTQYF
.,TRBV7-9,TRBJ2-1,CASSPFLIAGSSYNEQFF
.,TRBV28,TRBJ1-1,CASSPRTGYTEAFF
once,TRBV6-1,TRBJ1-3,CASSEAHSGTGVTNTIYF
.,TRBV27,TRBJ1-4,CASSRIDRVNEKLFF
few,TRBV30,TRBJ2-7,CAWSLMGGDEQYF